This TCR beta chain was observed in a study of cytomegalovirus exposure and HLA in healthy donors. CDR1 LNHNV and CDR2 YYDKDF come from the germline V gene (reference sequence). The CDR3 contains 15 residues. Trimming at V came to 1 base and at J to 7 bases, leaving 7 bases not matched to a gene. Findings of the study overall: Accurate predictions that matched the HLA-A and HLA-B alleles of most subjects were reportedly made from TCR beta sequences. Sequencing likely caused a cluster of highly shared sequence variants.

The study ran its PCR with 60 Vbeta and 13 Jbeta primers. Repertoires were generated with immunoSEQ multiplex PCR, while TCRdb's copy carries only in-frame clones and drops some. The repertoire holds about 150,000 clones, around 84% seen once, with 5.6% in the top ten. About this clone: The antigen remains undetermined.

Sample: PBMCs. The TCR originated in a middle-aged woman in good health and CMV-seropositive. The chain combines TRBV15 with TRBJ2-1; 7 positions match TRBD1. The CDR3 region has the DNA TGTGCCACCAGCAGAGCAGGACAGGCCTTTAATGAGCAGTTCTTC. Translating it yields CATSRAGQAFNEQFF.